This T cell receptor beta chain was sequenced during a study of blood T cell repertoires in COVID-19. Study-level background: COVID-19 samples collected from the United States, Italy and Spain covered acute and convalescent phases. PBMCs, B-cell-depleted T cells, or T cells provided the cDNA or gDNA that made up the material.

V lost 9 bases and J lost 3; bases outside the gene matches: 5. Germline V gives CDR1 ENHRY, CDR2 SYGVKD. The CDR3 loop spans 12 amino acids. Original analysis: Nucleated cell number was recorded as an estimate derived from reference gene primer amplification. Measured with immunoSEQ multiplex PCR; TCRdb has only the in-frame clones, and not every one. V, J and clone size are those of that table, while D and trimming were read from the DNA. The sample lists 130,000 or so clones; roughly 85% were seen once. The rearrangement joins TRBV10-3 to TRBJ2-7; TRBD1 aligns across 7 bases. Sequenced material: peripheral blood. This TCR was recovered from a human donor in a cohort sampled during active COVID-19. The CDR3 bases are TGTGCCATAGGGGACAGAGTCTACGAGCAGTACTTC. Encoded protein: CAIGDRVYEQYF.